The rows below give T cell receptor beta chains drawn from one sample of a study of blood T cell repertoires in COVID-19. The table came from immunoSEQ multiplex PCR; TCRdb's copy has only in-frame clones and leaves some out. The sample carries 300,000 to 400,000 clones, approximately 88% recorded once. Sequencing was carried out using peripheral blood. The receptors derive from a young man with COVID-19, enrolled during active disease. The CDR3 runs from the conserved cysteine through the conserved F or W. A D gene is named only where the DNA matches it firmly. Not every row has a clone size; where given, it reads once, few, many or a size class.

TRBJ1-1	NA	TRBD1	TRBV24-1	TGTGCCACCAGTGATTTGGGACAGGGGAACACTGAAGCTTTCTTT	CATSDLGQGNTEAFF
TRBJ1-5	NA	NA	TRBV7-2	TGTGCCAGCAGCCGGGGGGTTGGGGGGCCCCAGCATTTT	CASSRGVGGPQHF
TRBJ2-7	NA	TRBD1	TRBV29-1	TGCAGCGTTGCGGGACAGCGATACTCCTACGAGCAGTACTTC	CSVAGQRYSYEQYF
TRBJ1-1	NA	NA	TRBV6-2/TRBV6-3	TGTGCCAGCAGTTACAGAGGATTGAACACTGAAGCTTTCTTT	CASSYRGLNTEAFF
TRBJ2-7	NA	TRBD2	TRBV4-1	TGCGCCAGCAGCCAAGTCGGGAGCGGGAGAAGATCCTACGAGCAGTACTTC	CASSQVGSGRRSYEQYF
TRBJ2-6	NA	NA	TRBV15	TGTGCCACCAGCAGAGATCTTGAGATACTGAGCTCTGGGGCCAACGTCCTGACTTTC	CATSRDLEILSSGANVLTF
TRBJ1-2	NA	TRBD1	TRBV18	TGTGCCAGCTCACCACCTGCGCACTGGACAGGGGTAGGCTATGGCTACACCTTC	CASSPPAHWTGVGYGYTF
TRBJ1-5	NA	TRBD1	TRBV3-1/TRBV3-2	TGTGCCAGCAGCCAAGATGCAGGGGGGCAGCCCCAGCATTTT	CASSQDAGGQPQHF
TRBJ2-5	NA	NA	TRBV2	TGTGCCAGCAGTCGGACAGCCAAAGAGACCCAGTACTTC	CASSRTAKETQYF
TRBJ2-1	NA	NA	TRBV27	TGTGCCAGCAACAAAAGGGAGTTCCCCATCGCTGAGCAGTTCTTC	CASNKREFPIAEQFF
TRBJ2-1	NA	TRBD1	TRBV9	TGTGCCAGCAGCGTAGCTACATGGACAGGGGGTGACGATGAGCAGTTCTTC	CASSVATWTGGDDEQFF
TRBJ1-1	NA	NA	TRBV6-1	TGTGCCAGCAGTGAATACTCGGTTCGGTCAGGGGTCACTGAAGCTTTCTTT	CASSEYSVRSGVTEAFF
TRBJ2-3	NA	TRBD2	TRBV28	TGTGCCAGCAGTTCTCCGGGACTAGCGGGAGGGGGGCAGTATTTT	CASSSPGLAGGGQYF
TRBJ1-1	NA	NA	TRBV5-6	TGTGCCAGCAGCTTGGGGGAGGCCACTGAAGCTTTCTTT	CASSLGEATEAFF
TRBJ1-5	NA	NA	TRBV6-5	TGTGCCAGCAGTTACTCGGGGTTCGGGGATCAGCCCCAGCATTTT	CASSYSGFGDQPQHF
TRBJ2-1	NA	NA	TRBV20-1	TGCAGTGCTAGAGCTTTCAATGAGCAGTTCTTC	CSARAFNEQFF
TRBJ2-5	NA	NA	TRBV5-1	TGCGCCAGCAGCTCTGGTCGAGGCAATCAAGAGACCCAGTACTTC	CASSSGRGNQETQYF
TRBJ2-2	NA	NA	TRBV11-2	TGTGCCAGCAGCTTAGATAACAGGGACGCCGGGGAGCTGTTTTTT	CASSLDNRDAGELFF
TRBJ2-7	NA	NA	TRBV5-4	TGTGCCAGCAGTCGGGCAGGGGCCAACTACGAGCAGTACTTC	CASSRAGANYEQYF
TRBJ2-7	NA	NA	TRBV3-1/TRBV3-2	TGTGCCAGCAGCCAAGATCTGTCAGGGGTGAGTTACGAGCAGTACTTC	CASSQDLSGVSYEQYF
TRBJ2-7	NA	TRBD1	TRBV9	TGTGCCAGCAGCCCGCGTGAGGACAGGGCCTCCTACGAGCAGTACTTC	CASSPREDRASYEQYF
TRBJ1-5	NA	NA	TRBV5-6	TGTGCCAGCAGCTTGATCCGGTATAGCAATCAGCCCCAGCATTTT	CASSLIRYSNQPQHF
TRBJ2-3	NA	TRBD2	TRBV7-2	TGTGCCAGCAGCTCGACTAGCGGGGCTACAGATACGCAGTATTTT	CASSSTSGATDTQYF
TRBJ1-1	NA	TRBD1	TRBV7-8	TGTGCCAGCAGCCGGGACAGGGGGCTGAGCACTGAAGCTTTCTTT	CASSRDRGLSTEAFF
TRBJ2-5	once	TRBD2	TRBV7-8	TGTGCCAGCAGCTTCTTAGCGGGGATCCAAGAGACCCAGTACTTC	CASSFLAGIQETQYF
TRBJ2-3	NA	TRBD1	TRBV6-1	TGTGCCAGCAGTGAGAGGGACAGGGTTACAGATACGCAGTATTTT	CASSERDRVTDTQYF
TRBJ2-3	once	TRBD2	TRBV11-2	TGTGCCAGCAGCTTAACCCCGGGGGGCGGGGGGTCCACAGATACGCAGTATTTT	CASSLTPGGGGSTDTQYF
TRBJ1-5	NA	TRBD1	TRBV6-1	TGTGCCAGCAGTGAACGGGACAGACGGAATCAGCCCCAGCATTTT	CASSERDRRNQPQHF